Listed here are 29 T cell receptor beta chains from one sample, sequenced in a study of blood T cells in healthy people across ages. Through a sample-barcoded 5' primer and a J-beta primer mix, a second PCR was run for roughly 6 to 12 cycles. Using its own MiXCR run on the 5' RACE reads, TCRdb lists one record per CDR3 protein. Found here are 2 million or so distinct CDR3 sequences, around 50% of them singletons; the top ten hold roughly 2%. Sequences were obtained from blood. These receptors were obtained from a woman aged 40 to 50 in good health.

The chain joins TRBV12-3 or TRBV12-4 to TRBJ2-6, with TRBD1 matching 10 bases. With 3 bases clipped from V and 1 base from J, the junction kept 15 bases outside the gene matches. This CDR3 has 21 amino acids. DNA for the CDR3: TGTGCCAGCAGTTTCACTAACGGATTGGGACAGGGGAGGTCTGGGGCCAACGTCCTGACTTTC. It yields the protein CASSFTNGLGQGRSGANVLTF.

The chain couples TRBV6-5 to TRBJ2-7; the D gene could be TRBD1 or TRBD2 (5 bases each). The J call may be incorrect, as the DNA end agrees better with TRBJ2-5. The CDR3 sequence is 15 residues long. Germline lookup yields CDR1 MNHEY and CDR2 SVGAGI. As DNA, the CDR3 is TGTGCCAGCAGTTACTTCTCCGGGACCAAAGAGACCCAGTACTTC. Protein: CASSYFSGTKETQYF.

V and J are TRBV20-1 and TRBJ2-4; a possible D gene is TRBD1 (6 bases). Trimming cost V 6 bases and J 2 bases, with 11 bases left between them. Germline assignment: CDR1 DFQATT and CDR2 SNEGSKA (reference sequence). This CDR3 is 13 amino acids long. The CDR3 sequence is CSAFDRSKNIQYF. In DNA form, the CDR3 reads TGCAGTGCCTTCGACAGGTCCAAAAACATTCAGTACTTC.

The CDR3 loop is CATSSGTSGGSQETQYF. The CDR3 DNA follows: TGTGCCACCAGCAGTGGGACTAGCGGGGGGTCTCAAGAGACCCAGTACTTC. V usage is TRBV15 and J usage is TRBJ2-5, with 15 nucleotides matching TRBD2. The CDR3 is 17 residues long. CDR1 is LNHNV, CDR2 YYDKDF, per germline (reference sequence). Unmatched junction bases numbered 4, after V lost 3 bases and J lost 2 bases.

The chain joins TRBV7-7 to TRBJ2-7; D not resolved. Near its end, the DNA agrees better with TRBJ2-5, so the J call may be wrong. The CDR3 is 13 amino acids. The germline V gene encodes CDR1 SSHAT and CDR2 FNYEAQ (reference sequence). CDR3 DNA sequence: TGTGCCAGCAGCGCGGTGGGCGAAGAGACCCAGTACTTC. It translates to CASSAVGEETQYF.

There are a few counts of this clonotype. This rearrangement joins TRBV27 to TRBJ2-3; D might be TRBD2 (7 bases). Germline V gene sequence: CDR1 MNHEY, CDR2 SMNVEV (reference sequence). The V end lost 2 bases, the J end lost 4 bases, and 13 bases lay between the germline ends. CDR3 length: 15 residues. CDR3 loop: CASSLRRGLSDTQYF. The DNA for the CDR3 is TGTGCCAGCAGTTTAAGGCGGGGGCTTTCAGATACGCAGTATTTT.

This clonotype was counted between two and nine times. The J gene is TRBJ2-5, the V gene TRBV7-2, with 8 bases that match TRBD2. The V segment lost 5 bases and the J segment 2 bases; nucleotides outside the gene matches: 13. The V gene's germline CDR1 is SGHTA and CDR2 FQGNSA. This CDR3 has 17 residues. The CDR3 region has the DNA TGTGCCAGCAGCCCCGGCAGAAGACTAGCGCAGCAAGAGACCCAGTACTTC. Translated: CASSPGRRLAQQETQYF.

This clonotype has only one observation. The CDR3 is CASSQARGPNEKLFF. CDR3 DNA sequence: TGCGCCAGCAGCCAAGCCCGGGGACCCAATGAAAAACTGTTTTTT. The rearrangement links TRBV4-1 to TRBJ1-4; D may be TRBD1 (5 bases). CDR1 is MGHRA, CDR2 YSYEKL, per germline. V lost 1 base and J 5 bases, leaving 11 bases between the germline ends. This CDR3 contains 15 residues.

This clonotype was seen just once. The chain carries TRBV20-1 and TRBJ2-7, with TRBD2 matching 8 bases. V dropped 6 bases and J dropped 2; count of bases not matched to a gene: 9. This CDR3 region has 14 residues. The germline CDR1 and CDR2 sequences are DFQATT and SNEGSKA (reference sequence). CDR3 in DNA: TGCAGTGCCCCTGAAAGCGGGGGTCCCTACGAGCAGTACTTC. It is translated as CSAPESGGPYEQYF.

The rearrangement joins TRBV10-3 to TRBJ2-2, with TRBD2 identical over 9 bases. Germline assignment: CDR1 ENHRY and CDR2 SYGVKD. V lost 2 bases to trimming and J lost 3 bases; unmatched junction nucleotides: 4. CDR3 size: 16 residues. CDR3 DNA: TGTGCCATCAGTGAGCGGGGACTAGCCGACACCGGGGAGCTGTTTTTT. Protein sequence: CAISERGLADTGELFF.

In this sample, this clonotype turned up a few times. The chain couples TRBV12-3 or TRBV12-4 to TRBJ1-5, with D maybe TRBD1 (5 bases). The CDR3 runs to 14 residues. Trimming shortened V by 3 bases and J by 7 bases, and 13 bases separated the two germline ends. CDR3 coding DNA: TGTGCCAGCAGTTTTAGCAGAACAGGCCAGCCCCAGCATTTT. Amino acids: CASSFSRTGQPQHF.

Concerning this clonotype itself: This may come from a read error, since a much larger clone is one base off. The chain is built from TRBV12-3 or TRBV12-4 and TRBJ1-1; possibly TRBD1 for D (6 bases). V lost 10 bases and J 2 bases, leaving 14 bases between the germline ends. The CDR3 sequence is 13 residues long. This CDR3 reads CANSRTANTEAFF. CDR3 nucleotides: TGTGCCAACAGCCGGACAGCTAACACTGAAGCTTTCTTT.

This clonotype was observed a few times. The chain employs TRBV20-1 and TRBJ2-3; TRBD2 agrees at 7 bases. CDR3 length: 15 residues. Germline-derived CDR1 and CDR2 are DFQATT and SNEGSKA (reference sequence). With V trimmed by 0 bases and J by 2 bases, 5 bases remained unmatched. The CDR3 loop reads CSARDRLAATDTQYF. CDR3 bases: TGCAGTGCTAGAGATAGGCTAGCGGCCACAGATACGCAGTATTTT.

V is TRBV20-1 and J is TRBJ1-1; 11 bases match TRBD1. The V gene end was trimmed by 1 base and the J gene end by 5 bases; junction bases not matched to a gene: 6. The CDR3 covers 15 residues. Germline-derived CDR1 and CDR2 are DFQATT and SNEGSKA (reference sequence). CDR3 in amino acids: CSARGQGTGGTEAFF. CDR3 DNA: TGCAGTGCTAGAGGGCAGGGGACAGGGGGGACTGAAGCTTTCTTT.

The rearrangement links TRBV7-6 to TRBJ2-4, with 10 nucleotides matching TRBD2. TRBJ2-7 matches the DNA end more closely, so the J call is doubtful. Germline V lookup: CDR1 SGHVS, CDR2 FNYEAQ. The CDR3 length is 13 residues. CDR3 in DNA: TGTGCCAGTTCTAGCGGGGGAGACTACGAGCAGTACTTC. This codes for CASSSGGDYEQYF.

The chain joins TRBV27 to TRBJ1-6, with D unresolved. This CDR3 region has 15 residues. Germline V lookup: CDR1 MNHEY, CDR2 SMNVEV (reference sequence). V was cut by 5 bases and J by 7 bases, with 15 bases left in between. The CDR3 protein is CASSAAVMFNSPLHF. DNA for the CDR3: TGTGCCAGCAGTGCGGCAGTAATGTTCAATTCACCCCTCCACTTT.

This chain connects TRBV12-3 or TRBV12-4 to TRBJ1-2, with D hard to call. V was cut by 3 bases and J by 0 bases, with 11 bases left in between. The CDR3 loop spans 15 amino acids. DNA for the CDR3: TGTGCCAGCAGTTTTCCACCGTCAGCTAACTATGGCTACACCTTC. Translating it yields CASSFPPSANYGYTF.

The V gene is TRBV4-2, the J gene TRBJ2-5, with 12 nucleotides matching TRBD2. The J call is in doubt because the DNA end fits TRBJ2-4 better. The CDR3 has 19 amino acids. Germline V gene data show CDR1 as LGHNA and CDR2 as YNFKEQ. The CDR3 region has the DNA TGTGCCAGCAGCCAAGTGGCCCGAGGACTAGCGGGAATACAAAACATTCAGTACTTC. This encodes CASSQVARGLAGIQNIQYF.

The CDR3: CASTAPANYGYTF. In nucleotides, the CDR3 is TGTGCCAGCACCGCCCCAGCTAACTATGGCTACACCTTC. The V call is TRBV12-3 or TRBV12-4, the J call TRBJ1-2; D remains ambiguous. The germline V and J ends were trimmed by 7 bases and 0 bases, with 9 bases remaining between them. This CDR3 region has 13 residues.

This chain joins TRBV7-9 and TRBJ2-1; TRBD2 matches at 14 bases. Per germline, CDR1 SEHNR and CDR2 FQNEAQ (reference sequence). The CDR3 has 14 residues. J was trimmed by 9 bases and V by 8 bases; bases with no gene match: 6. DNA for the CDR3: TGTGCCAGCGGGGGACTAGCGGGGGTAGGTGAGCAGTTCTTC. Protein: CASGGLAGVGEQFF.

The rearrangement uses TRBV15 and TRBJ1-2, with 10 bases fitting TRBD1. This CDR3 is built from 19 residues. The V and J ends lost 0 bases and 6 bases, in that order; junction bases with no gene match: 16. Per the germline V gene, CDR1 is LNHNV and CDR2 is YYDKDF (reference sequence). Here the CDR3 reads CATSRERPSRPDRGDGYTF. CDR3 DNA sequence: TGTGCCACCAGCAGAGAAAGACCCTCTAGACCGGACAGGGGGGATGGCTACACCTTC.

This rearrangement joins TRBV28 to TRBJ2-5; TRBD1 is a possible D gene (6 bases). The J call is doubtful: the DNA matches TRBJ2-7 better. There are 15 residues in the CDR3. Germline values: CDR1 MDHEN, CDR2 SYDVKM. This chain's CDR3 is CASRGAALAAYEQYF. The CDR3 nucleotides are TGTGCCAGCAGGGGGGCAGCCCTCGCCGCCTACGAGCAGTACTTC.

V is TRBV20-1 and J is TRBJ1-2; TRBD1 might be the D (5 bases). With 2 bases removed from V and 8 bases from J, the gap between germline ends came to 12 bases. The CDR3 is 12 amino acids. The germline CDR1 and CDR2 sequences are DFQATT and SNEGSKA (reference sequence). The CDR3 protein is CSARQDIGGYTF. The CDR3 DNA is TGCAGTGCTAGACAGGACATAGGGGGCTACACCTTC.

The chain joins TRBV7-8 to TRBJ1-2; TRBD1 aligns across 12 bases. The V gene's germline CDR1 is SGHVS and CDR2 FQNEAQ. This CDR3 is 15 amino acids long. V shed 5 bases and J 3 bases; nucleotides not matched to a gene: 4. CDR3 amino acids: CASSRGTGGDYGYTF. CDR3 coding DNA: TGTGCCAGCAGCAGGGGGACAGGGGGCGACTATGGCTACACCTTC.

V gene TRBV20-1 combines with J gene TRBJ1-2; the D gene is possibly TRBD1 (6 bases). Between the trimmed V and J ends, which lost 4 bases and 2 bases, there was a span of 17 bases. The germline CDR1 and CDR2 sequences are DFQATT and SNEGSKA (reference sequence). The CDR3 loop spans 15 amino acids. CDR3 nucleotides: TGCAGTGCTAAGCTCCTCGGACAGCTCAACTATGGCTACACCTTC. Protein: CSAKLLGQLNYGYTF.

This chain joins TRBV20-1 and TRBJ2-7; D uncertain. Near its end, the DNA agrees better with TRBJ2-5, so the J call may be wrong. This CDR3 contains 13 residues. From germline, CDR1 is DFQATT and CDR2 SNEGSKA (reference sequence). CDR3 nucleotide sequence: TGCAGTGCTAGAGGCCAGAACGGAGAGACCCAGTACTTC. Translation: CSARGQNGETQYF.

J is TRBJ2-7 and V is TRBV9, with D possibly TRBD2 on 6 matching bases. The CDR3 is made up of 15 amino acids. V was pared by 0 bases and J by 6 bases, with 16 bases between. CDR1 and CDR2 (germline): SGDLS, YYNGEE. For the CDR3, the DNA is TGTGCCAGCAGCGTAGGGCGGGGAGGATATGCCGAGCAGTACTTC. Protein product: CASSVGRGGYAEQYF.

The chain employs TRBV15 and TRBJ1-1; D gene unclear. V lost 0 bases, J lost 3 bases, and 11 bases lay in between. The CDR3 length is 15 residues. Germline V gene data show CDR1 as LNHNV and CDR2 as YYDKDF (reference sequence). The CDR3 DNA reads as TGTGCCACCAGCAGAGACGACGCCTTCTACACTGAAGCTTTCTTT. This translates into CATSRDDAFYTEAFF.

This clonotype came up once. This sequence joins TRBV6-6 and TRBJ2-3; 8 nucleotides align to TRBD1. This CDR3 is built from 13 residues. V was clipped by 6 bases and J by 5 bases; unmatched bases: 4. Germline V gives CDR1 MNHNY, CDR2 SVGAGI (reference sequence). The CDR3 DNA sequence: TGTGCCAGCAGCAAACAGGGGGGAGATACGCAGTATTTT. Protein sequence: CASSKQGGDTQYF.